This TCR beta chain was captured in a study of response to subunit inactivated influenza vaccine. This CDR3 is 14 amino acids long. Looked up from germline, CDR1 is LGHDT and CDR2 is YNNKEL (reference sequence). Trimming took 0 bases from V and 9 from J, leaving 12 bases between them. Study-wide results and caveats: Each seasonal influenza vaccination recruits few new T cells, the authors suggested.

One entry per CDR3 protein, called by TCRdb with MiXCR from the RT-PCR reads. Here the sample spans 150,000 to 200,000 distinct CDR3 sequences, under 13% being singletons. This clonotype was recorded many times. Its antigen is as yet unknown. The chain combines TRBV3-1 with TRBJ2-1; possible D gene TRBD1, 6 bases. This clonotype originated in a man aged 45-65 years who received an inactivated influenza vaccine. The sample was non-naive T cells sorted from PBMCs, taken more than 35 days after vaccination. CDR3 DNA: TGTGCCAGCAGCCAAGAACAGGGATGGCCTGAGCAGTTCTTC. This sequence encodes CASSQEQGWPEQFF.